Below, one TCR beta chain is given with its context. Its antigen is still unknown. Trimming stripped 6 bases from V and 5 bases from J, with 14 bases between. Germline assignment: CDR1 SQVTM and CDR2 ANQGSEA. The CDR3 is 13 residues long. This sample stems from a study of siplizumab effects on memory and regulatory T cells. Points from the study as a whole: Unstimulated subsets accounted for the mapping of only a minor share of the clones that were alloreactive. Suppression by proliferating Tregs derived from siplizumab cultures was not verified. With siplizumab, mappable alloreactive CD4+ clones averaged 68.8% Treg-derived, versus less than 30% in controls. Naive T cells appeared more varied than memory cells and looked like key alloresponse contributors.

Only in-frame clones appear in the TCRdb table, and some are missing; sequencing was by immunoSEQ multiplex PCR. This table has tens of thousands of clones, 80% to 90% appearing once. The sequence was collected from a human donor in good health. Material for sequencing was Tregs sorted from blood. The chain employs TRBV29-1 and TRBJ1-5; tentative D call: TRBD1 (6 bases). Written as DNA, the CDR3 is TGCAGCGTAGCAACAGGGATAGATCAGCCCCAGCATTTT. Translating gives CSVATGIDQPQHF. The full variable domain, in which reference TRBV29-1 and TRBJ1-5 provide the parts outside the CDR3, is SAVISQKPSRDICQRGTSLTIQCQVDSQVTMMFWYRQQPGQSLTLIATANQGSEATYESGFVIDKFPISRPNLTFSTLTVSNMSPEDSSIYLCSVATGIDQPQHFGDGTRLSIL.